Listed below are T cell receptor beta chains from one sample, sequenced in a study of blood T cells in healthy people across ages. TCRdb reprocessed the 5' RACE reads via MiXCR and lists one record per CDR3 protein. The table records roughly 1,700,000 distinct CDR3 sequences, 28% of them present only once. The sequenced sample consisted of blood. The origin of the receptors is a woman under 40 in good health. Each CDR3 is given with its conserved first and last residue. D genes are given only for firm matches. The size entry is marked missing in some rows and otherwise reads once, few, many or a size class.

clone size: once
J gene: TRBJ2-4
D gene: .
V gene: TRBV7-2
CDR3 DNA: TGTGCCAGCAGCGATCTCTGGGCGGGAAGGTCCAAGAACATTCAGTACTTC
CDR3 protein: CASSDLWAGRSKNIQYF

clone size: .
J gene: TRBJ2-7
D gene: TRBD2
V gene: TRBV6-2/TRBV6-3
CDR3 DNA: TGTGCCAGCAGTTATACTAGCGAGGAACTTGAGGACGAACAGTACTTC
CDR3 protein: CASSYTSEELEDEQYF

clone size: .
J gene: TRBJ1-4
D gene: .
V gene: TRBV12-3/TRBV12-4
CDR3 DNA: TGTGTCAGCAGTTCCCCAAGGGGCTCAACTAATGAAAAACTGTTTTTT
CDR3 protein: CVSSSPRGSTNEKLFF

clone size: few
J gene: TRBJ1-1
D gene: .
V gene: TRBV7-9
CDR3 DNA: TGTGCCAGCAGCCGAGGGGGAGTCGACACTGAAGCTTTCTTT
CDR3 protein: CASSRGGVDTEAFF

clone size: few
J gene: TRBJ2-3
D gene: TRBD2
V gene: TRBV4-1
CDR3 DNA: TGCGCCAGCAGCCAAGATTGGCGGGGGGGAACAGATACGCAGTATTTT
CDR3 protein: CASSQDWRGGTDTQYF

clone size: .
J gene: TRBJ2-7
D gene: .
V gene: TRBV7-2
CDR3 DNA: TGTGCCAGCAGCTTGGGCGGCGGGCCAAGCTCCTACGAGCAGTACTTC
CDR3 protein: CASSLGGGPSSYEQYF

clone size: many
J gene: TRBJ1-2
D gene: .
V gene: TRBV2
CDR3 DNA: TGTGCCAGCAGTGATACGGACACCCAAGGGTATGGCTACACCTTC
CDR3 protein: CASSDTDTQGYGYTF

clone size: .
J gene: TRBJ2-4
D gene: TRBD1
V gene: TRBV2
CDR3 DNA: TGTGCCAGCAGGCAACAGGGGCCAGGGGAGCAGTACTTC
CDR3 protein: CASRQQGPGEQYF

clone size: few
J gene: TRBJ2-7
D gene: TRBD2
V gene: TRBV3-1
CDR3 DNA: TGTGCCAGCAGCCCCAAATCCGGGGGGATCTACGAGCAGTACTTC
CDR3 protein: CASSPKSGGIYEQYF

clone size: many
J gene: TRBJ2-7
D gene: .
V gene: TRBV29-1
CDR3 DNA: TGCAGCTGCCATGGGCTCGAGCAGTACTTC
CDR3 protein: CSCHGLEQYF

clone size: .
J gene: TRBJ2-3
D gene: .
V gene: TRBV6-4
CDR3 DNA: TGTGCCAGCAGTCCTAGCGACACAGATACGCAGTATTTT
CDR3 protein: CASSPSDTDTQYF

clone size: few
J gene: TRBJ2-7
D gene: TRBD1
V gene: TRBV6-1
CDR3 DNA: TGTGCCAGCAGTGAATCTGGACAGGGCTCCTACGAGCAGTACTTC
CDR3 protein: CASSESGQGSYEQYF

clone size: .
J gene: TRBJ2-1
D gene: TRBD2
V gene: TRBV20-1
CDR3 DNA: TGCAGTGCTAGGGGAGTAGCGGGAGGTTTCAATGAGCAGTTCTTC
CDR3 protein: CSARGVAGGFNEQFF

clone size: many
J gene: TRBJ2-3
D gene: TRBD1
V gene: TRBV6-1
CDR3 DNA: TGTGCCAGCAGTGGGGATCGGGGACAGGGGTCAGATACGCAGTATTTT
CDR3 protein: CASSGDRGQGSDTQYF

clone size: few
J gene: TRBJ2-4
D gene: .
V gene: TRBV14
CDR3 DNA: TGTGCCAGCAGCCGGAGGACAGAAGCTCACGTAAGCGTTCAGTACTTC
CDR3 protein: CASSRRTEAHVSVQYF

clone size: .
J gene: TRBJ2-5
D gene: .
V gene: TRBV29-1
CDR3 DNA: TGCAGCGTTTCGGCCGGGACACAAGAGACCCAGTACTTC
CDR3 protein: CSVSAGTQETQYF

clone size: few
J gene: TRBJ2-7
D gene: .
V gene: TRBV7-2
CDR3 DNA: TGTGCCAGCAGCTGGGGGGGCCCAGGGGGGGAGCAGTACTTC
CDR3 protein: CASSWGGPGGEQYF

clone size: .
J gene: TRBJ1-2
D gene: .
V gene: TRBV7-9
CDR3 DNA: TGTGCCAGCAGCTTAGCCCGGGGGGCAGCTGCGGGCTACACCTTC
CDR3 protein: CASSLARGAAAGYTF

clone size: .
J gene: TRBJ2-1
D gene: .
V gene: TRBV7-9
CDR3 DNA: TGTGCCAGCAGCAATTACGGGGGAAAGCAGTTCTTC
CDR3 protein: CASSNYGGKQFF

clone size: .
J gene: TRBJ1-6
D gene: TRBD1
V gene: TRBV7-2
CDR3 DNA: TGTGCCAGCAGCTCGACAGGGCTTTCACCCCTCCACTTT
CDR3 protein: CASSSTGLSPLHF

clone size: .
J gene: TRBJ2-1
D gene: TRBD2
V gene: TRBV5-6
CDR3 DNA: TGTGCCAGCAGCTTGCCTAGCGGGAGTAGTGAGCAGTTCTTC
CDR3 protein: CASSLPSGSSEQFF

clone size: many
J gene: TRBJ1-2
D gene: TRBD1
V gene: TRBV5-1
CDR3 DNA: TGCGCCAGCAGCCCACAACAGGGGAACTATGGCTACACCTTC
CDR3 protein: CASSPQQGNYGYTF

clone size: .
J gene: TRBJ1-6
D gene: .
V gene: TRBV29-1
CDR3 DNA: TGCAGCGCCCAGAGCTCCTATAATTCACCCCTCCACTTT
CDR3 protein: CSAQSSYNSPLHF

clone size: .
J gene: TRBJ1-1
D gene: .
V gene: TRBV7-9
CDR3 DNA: TGTGCCAGCAGCCCCCAGAATAGGAACACTGAAGCTTTCTTT
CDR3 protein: CASSPQNRNTEAFF

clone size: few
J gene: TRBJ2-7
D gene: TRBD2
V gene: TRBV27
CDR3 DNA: TGTGCCAGCAGTCCCTCCGGGACTAGCTACTACGAGCAGTACTTC
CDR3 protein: CASSPSGTSYYEQYF

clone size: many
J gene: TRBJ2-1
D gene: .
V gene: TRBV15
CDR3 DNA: TGTGCCACCAGCAAGGGAGTAAATGAGCAGTTCTTC
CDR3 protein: CATSKGVNEQFF

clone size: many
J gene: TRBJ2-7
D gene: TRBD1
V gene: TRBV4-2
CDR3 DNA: TGTGCCAGCAGCCACCCGGACAGGGCGCACGAGCAGTACTTC
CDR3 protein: CASSHPDRAHEQYF

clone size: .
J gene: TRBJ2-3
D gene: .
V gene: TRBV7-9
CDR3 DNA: TGTGCCGGCAGCCCCCAGTCTACGCAGTATTTT
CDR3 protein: CAGSPQSTQYF

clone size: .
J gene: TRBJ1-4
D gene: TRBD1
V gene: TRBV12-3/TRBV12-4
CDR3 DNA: TGTGCCAGCAGGATTGGGGACAGGTTGTTGCCTAATGAAAAACTGTTTTTT
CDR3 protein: CASRIGDRLLPNEKLFF